The rows below give T cell receptor beta chains drawn from one sample of a study of shared clonotypes between healthy human individuals. Profiled with immunoSEQ multiplex PCR; TCRdb holds only in-frame clones, not every one. The sample yields about 980,000 clones, 70% to 85% seen once. The sample consisted of memory CD4+ T cells sorted from blood. These receptors all stem from a young man in good health. Both conserved end residues are part of each CDR3. D genes are given only for firm matches. Not every row has a clone size; where given, it reads once, few, many or a size class.

J | size | D | V | CDR3 | DNA
TRBJ2-1 | once | - | TRBV5-4 | CASSRGGAVYNEQFF | TGTGCCAGCAGCAGGGGGGGGGCCGTCTACAATGAGCAGTTCTTC
TRBJ1-2 | few | TRBD1 | TRBV9 | CASSTTGTGKGGYTF | TGTGCCAGCAGCACAACCGGGACAGGGAAAGGCGGCTACACCTTC
TRBJ1-3 | many | - | TRBV2 | CASSVDRNSGNTIYF | TGTGCCAGCAGTGTTGACAGAAACTCTGGAAACACCATATATTTT
TRBJ2-5 | - | - | TRBV15 | CATSSGTQRSGETQYF | TGTGCCACCAGCAGTGGCACCCAGCGTAGCGGAGAGACCCAGTACTTC
TRBJ1-1 | - | TRBD1 | TRBV7-2 | CASSLGQGLAETEAFF | TGTGCCAGCAGCTTAGGACAGGGATTGGCTGAGACTGAAGCTTTCTTT
TRBJ2-1 | few | - | TRBV4-2 | CASSQGRLASYNEQFF | TGTGCCAGCAGCCAAGGAAGGCTAGCCTCCTACAATGAGCAGTTCTTC
TRBJ1-3 | - | - | TRBV30 | CAWSVRMSAPGNTIYF | TGTGCCTGGAGTGTAAGAATGTCGGCGCCTGGAAACACCATATATTTT
TRBJ2-2 | - | - | TRBV9 | CASSFLVTGELFF | TGTGCCAGCAGCTTCCTAGTCACCGGGGAGCTGTTTTTT
TRBJ2-6 | - | - | TRBV5-6 | CASSQGPGANVLTF | TGTGCCAGCAGCCAGGGACCTGGGGCCAACGTCCTGACTTTC
TRBJ1-5 | once | - | TRBV28 | CASSLVAGQPQHF | TGTGCCAGCAGTTTGGTGGCAGGTCAGCCCCAGCATTTT
TRBJ2-7 | - | - | TRBV6-6 | CASGSGAYEQYF | TGTGCCAGCGGGTCAGGTGCCTACGAGCAGTACTTC
TRBJ2-3 | - | - | TRBV6-1 | CASSASGGTDTQYF | TGTGCCAGCAGTGCCTCGGGGGGCACAGATACGCAGTATTTT
TRBJ2-7 | few | - | TRBV28 | CASSQSYEQYF | TGTGCCAGCAGTCAGTCCTACGAGCAGTACTTC
TRBJ2-3 | - | TRBD2 | TRBV9 | CASSVEAGVAGTQYF | TGTGCCAGCAGCGTAGAGGCGGGGGTGGCTGGTACGCAGTATTTT
TRBJ1-1 | once | TRBD1 | TRBV6-6 | CASSYGTGGIGTEAFF | TGTGCCAGCAGTTACGGGACAGGGGGCATCGGCACTGAAGCTTTCTTT
TRBJ2-7 | few | - | TRBV15 | CATSRGEQGTSYEQYF | TGTGCCACCAGCAGAGGTGAGCAGGGGACTTCCTACGAGCAGTACTTC
TRBJ2-3 | - | TRBD1 | TRBV5-4 | CASSYTGGLGGDTQYF | TGTGCCAGCAGCTACACAGGGGGTCTGGGTGGGGATACGCAGTATTTT
TRBJ2-7 | - | - | TRBV2 | CASRMGLVETYEQYF | TGTGCCAGCAGGATGGGGCTAGTGGAGACGTACGAGCAGTACTTC
TRBJ1-6 | - | TRBD1 | TRBV19 | CASSLRGLANSPLHF | TGTGCCAGTAGTCTCAGGGGGCTGGCTAATTCACCCCTCCACTTT
TRBJ2-7 | - | - | TRBV30 | CAWSTGGKVYEQYF | TGTGCCTGGAGTACTGGCGGGAAGGTCTACGAGCAGTACTTC
TRBJ2-5 | - | - | TRBV19 | CASSRQKETQYF | TGTGCCAGTAGCAGACAGAAAGAGACCCAGTACTTC
TRBJ1-1 | - | TRBD1 | TRBV25-1 | CASSDGRGQTWGTEAFF | TGTGCCAGCAGTGATGGGAGGGGACAGACCTGGGGCACTGAAGCTTTCTTT
TRBJ2-7 | - | - | TRBV13 | CASSLSPVGEQYF | TGTGCCAGCAGCTTATCCCCCGTAGGGGAGCAGTACTTC
TRBJ1-2 | few | TRBD1 | TRBV7-2 | CASSLATGNGYTF | TGTGCCAGCAGCTTAGCGACAGGGAATGGCTACACCTTC
TRBJ2-2 | - | TRBD1 | TRBV7-2 | CASSSRTGGSGELFF | TGTGCCAGCAGCTCCAGGACAGGGGGGTCCGGGGAGCTGTTTTTT